This is a list of T cell receptor beta chains from one sample in a study of blood T cell repertoires in COVID-19. Only in-frame clones appear in the TCRdb table, and some are missing; sequencing was by immunoSEQ multiplex PCR. The repertoire holds roughly 250,000 clones, with roughly 82% as singletons. Material for sequencing was peripheral blood. The receptor set was obtained from an elderly woman with active or convalescent COVID-19. Both conserved end residues are part of each CDR3. A D gene is named only where the DNA matches it firmly.

V,J,length,D,CDR3
TRBV19,TRBJ2-1,15,TRBD1,CASSINRGFGNEQFF
TRBV30,TRBJ2-3,17,-,CAWSVHQRRGGTDTQYF
TRBV19,TRBJ2-4,16,TRBD1,CASSTGTGGFLDIQYF
TRBV5-1,TRBJ1-1,14,TRBD1,CASSTGTVNTEAFF
TRBV10-1,TRBJ2-1,15,-,CASSEDLISYNEQFF
TRBV30,TRBJ2-2,17,TRBD1,CARSSYRGIANTGELFF
TRBV24-1,TRBJ2-1,16,TRBD2,CATSDSLAGAYNEQFF
TRBV3-1/TRBV3-2,TRBJ1-2,14,TRBD1,CASSLRQGNYGYTF
TRBV29-1,TRBJ2-2,14,-,CSVMDSFYTGELFF
TRBV5-1,TRBJ1-6,15,TRBD1,CASSRTGTGNSPLHF
TRBV2,TRBJ1-3,12,TRBD1,CASGTGGNTIYF
TRBV19,TRBJ2-1,12,-,CASSSEAPEQFF
TRBV2,TRBJ1-5,15,-,CASSERAVGGQPQHF
TRBV7-2,TRBJ2-3,16,TRBD2,CASSLARLAGTDTQYF
TRBV6-4,TRBJ2-1,14,TRBD2,CASSRAGGRNEQFF
TRBV15,TRBJ1-5,14,-,CATSRDQLNQPQHF
TRBV5-4,TRBJ2-7,12,-,CASSLTAYEQYF
TRBV3-1/TRBV3-2,TRBJ1-2,15,-,CASSQDWLANYGYTF
TRBV4-2,TRBJ1-6,17,-,CASSLAVLGSYNSPLHF
TRBV19,TRBJ1-4,15,TRBD1,CASSADRGLSEKLFF
TRBV5-1,TRBJ2-6,15,-,CASSYNRAGANVLTF
TRBV7-2,TRBJ2-7,16,-,CASSPRQATSSYEQYF
TRBV30,TRBJ2-2,15,TRBD1,CAWSTGGSSTGELFF
TRBV6-2/TRBV6-3,TRBJ1-5,15,-,CASSYSGQSNQPQHF
TRBV19,TRBJ2-1,17,TRBD2,CASSVASGRTTYNEQFF
TRBV28,TRBJ2-7,15,-,CASRARGVSSYEQYF
TRBV2,TRBJ2-5,13,-,CASSGMTQETQYF
TRBV6-5,TRBJ2-7,13,TRBD1,CASRTGVGYEQYF
TRBV12-3/TRBV12-4,TRBJ2-7,13,-,CASSLELAYEQYF
TRBV5-4,TRBJ2-1,16,TRBD1,CASRSGQGDLGGEQFF
TRBV7-9,TRBJ2-7,14,TRBD1,CASSPGQGGDEQYF
TRBV5-4,TRBJ2-1,16,TRBD2,CASTYGGTSGRTEQFF
TRBV7-2,TRBJ1-5,13,-,CASRRVSNQPQHF
TRBV28,TRBJ1-3,17,-,CASSVSGLPASGNTIYF
TRBV5-6,TRBJ2-7,17,TRBD2,CASSFWLAGVSSYEQYF
TRBV18,TRBJ2-7,15,TRBD1,CASSPGVTGQSEQYF
TRBV20-1,TRBJ2-3,16,TRBD2,CSASGRLAGEADTQYF
TRBV3-1/TRBV3-2,TRBJ1-5,15,-,CASSQDSGRHQPQHF
TRBV20-1,TRBJ2-5,11,-,CSATSQETQYF
TRBV2,TRBJ2-5,15,-,CASSELMGGQETQYF
TRBV28,TRBJ2-1,16,-,CASNSIRDFPNNEQFF
TRBV19,TRBJ1-2,15,-,CASSIEEGEYDGYTF
TRBV5-1,TRBJ1-6,15,TRBD1,CASSLATGRNSPLHF
TRBV6-1,TRBJ1-1,17,TRBD1,CASSENYRGGRDTEAFF
TRBV5-1,TRBJ2-1,14,-,CASSPSPRGGEQFF
TRBV5-6,TRBJ2-3,15,-,CASSPGGVGTDTQYF
TRBV28,TRBJ2-1,13,TRBD2,CASSPRLAGEQFF
TRBV3-1/TRBV3-2,TRBJ1-2,13,TRBD1,CASSPDRVFGYTF
TRBV6-5,TRBJ1-5,13,-,CASSVQSNQPQHF
TRBV28,TRBJ1-2,13,TRBD1,CASRDGTGDGYTF
TRBV12-3/TRBV12-4,TRBJ2-7,13,-,CASSLGTIYEQYF
TRBV30,TRBJ2-2,17,TRBD2,CAWRMISGSRDTGELFF
TRBV4-2,TRBJ2-2,16,TRBD2,CASSRGAGEGAGELFF
TRBV2,TRBJ1-4,13,-,CASIRSANEKLFF
TRBV5-1,TRBJ2-1,14,-,CASSLMPGDNEQFF
TRBV6-5,TRBJ1-5,14,-,CASISKGTGQPQHF
TRBV18,TRBJ1-1,13,-,CASSPIGGTEAFF
TRBV7-9,TRBJ2-7,11,-,CASSLEYEQYF